This entry concerns a single T cell receptor (beta chain). Its antigen is not known. CDR3 size: 15 residues. J was trimmed by 4 bases and V by 3 bases; bases with no gene match: 10. Germline CDR1 SQVTM, CDR2 ANQGSEA. This specimen comes from a study of blood T cells in healthy people across ages. Study summary: Every two T cells gave about one barcoded beta molecule via template switching. Study results and caveats: Long-lived donors exceeded aged donors in naive CD4+ cells and diversity. Percentage of naive T cells showed a strong correlation with TCR beta diversity.

Using a J-beta primer mix together with a sample-barcoded 5' primer, a second PCR was run for about 6 to 12 cycles. From each sample, at least 3 million paired-end reads containing CDR3 were obtained. One entry per CDR3 protein, called by TCRdb with MiXCR from the 5' RACE reads. The sample includes about 900,000 distinct CDR3 sequences, around 62% of them seen just once. The source material was blood. This rearrangement joins TRBV29-1 to TRBJ1-1; 8 bases line up with TRBD1. This TCR was recovered from a man aged 30 to 39 in good health. CDR3 amino acids: CSVDGQGRRGTEAFF. The CDR3 DNA follows: TGCAGCGTTGACGGACAGGGCCGAAGGGGCACTGAAGCTTTCTTT.